The TCR beta chain described here comes from a study of blood T cell repertoires in COVID-19. Study background: The United States, Italy and Spain supplied acute and convalescent COVID-19 samples.

Method: immunoSEQ multiplex PCR; TCRdb's copy keeps in-frame clones and lacks some. This sample carries 300,000 to 350,000 clones, about nine tenths of them seen once, and the ten largest clones take 9.5% to 10%. Followed longitudinally, the Seattle patients had been enrolled during active infection. V lost 11 bases to trimming and J lost 3 bases, with 14 bases between them. The germline V gene encodes CDR1 ENHRY and CDR2 SYGVKD. This CDR3 comprises 13 residues. This chain joins TRBV10-3 and TRBJ2-1; maybe TRBD2 (5 bases). The receptor's source is a man aged 30 to 39 with COVID-19, enrolled during active disease. Sequencing was carried out using peripheral blood. The CDR3 bases are TGTGCCCCGCTTGAGGGTGGCTACAATGAGCAGTTCTTC. Encoded protein: CAPLEGGYNEQFF.